This TCR beta chain is drawn from a study of CD8+ T cells in alopecia areata. Study background: Patients received oral tofacitinib, 5 to 10 mg twice daily, for moderate-to-severe alopecia areata.

In alopecia areata patients, both lesional scalp punch biopsies and peripheral blood were collected. As for this clone: Its cognate antigen is unknown.

Study-level findings and limits: An increase in clonality over normal scalp was evident in lesional scalp, especially alopecia totalis/universalis.

Reverse transcribed after extraction, RNA yielded cDNA as the sequencing template. Assay: immunoSEQ multiplex PCR; the TCRdb copy retains only in-frame clones and omits some. The sample lists some 170,000 clones; about 66% were seen once. The origin of this receptor is a human donor with alopecia areata. Sequencing used CD8+ T cells sorted from blood, obtained at week 0.

The CDR3, as DNA: TGCAGCGCCTCAGGGGGCCTCACTGAAGCTTTCTTT. It yields the protein CSASGGLTEAFF. This chain joins TRBV29-1 and TRBJ1-1, with 8 bases lining up with TRBD1. CDR1 is SQVTM, CDR2 ANQGSEA, per germline. Trimming removed 7 bases from V and 4 bases from J; junction bases left unmatched: 5. The CDR3 is 12 residues long.